This T cell receptor (beta chain) is from a study of OX40 agonist ivuxolimab in advanced cancers. About the study as a whole: Ivuxolimab, which targeted the costimulatory receptor OX40 (CD134), was an agonistic, fully human IgG2 monoclonal antibody. Intravenous ivuxolimab was administered to patients every 2 weeks at six dose levels: 0.01, 0.1, 0.3, 1.5, 3 and 10 mg/kg. Of the approximately 54 patients in dose escalation, 19 had hepatocellular carcinoma, roughly 15 had melanoma, 9 had renal cell carcinoma and 9 had head and neck cancer. A male proportion of under 85% and a mean age of about 60 years, ranging from 23 to 79, were recorded for the dose-escalation cohort. Prior anti-PD-1, anti-PD-L1 or anti-CTLA-4 therapy was permitted, and checkpoint inhibitors had been received by roughly 42% of dose-escalation patients. Partial responses occurred in three dose-escalation patients, of whom one had hepatocellular carcinoma and two had cutaneous melanoma. Peripheral TCRbeta sequencing was intended to test whether TCR sequence diversity was altered and clonal T-cell expansion was caused by ivuxolimab. The paper describes the monotherapy dose-escalation part (N ≈ 49 patients) of the phase I trial of ivuxolimab. What the research found in general, with its limitations: Low levels of normalized T-cell clonal expansion were also seen in some patients who did not respond. In the 0.1-3.0 mg/kg groups, partial responders had among the lowest normalized peripheral clonal expansion, particularly in CD8+ T cells. After ivuxolimab, more expanded clones were found on average in CD8+ T cells than in CD4+ T cells. The antigen specificity of the peripheral T cells that underwent clonal expansion was not determined. At doses of 0.1 to 3.0 mg/kg, clonal expansion of both CD4+ and CD8+ T cells in blood was seen between baseline and week 6.

To sequence the TCRbeta CDR3 region, genomic DNA was isolated from the sorted cells. The immunoSEQ Assay was used to sequence the TCRbeta CDR3 regions. TCRdb mirrors the immuneACCESS table, restricted to in-frame sequences. Some clones are absent from its copies; in checked studies, under half trace to an unresolved V gene, and the reason for the others is unknown. The sample yields 75,000 to 100,000 clones; around nine tenths were counted once. Approximately 0.3% of the sample rests with the top ten. Details on this clone: This clone's antigen is unknown. Per-base quality was not reported, and no clone a single base away is much larger than it.

Reading from cysteine to phenylalanine, the CDR3 counts 13 amino acids. Only the CDR3 region is kept as DNA, spanning 39 bases read in frame from base 1. The V and J ends are trimmed by 1 base and 6 bases, leaving 7 bases between them. From a lookup of the germline V gene (reference sequence), CDR1 and CDR2 are SEHNR and FQNEAQ. The trial excluded patients who had a history of autoimmune disease or who were on systemic immunosuppression. In every dose cohort, peripheral blood was drawn for TCR sequencing at baseline, cycle 4 day 1, and cycle 7 day 1. The samples were drawn from a first-in-human, open-label, multicenter phase I dose-escalation trial of ivuxolimab. Adults with locally advanced or metastatic head and neck squamous cell, hepatocellular, melanoma or renal cell carcinoma were enrolled in the trial. Before TCR sequencing, CD4+ T cells and CD8+ T cells were sorted from peripheral blood as separate populations.

The receptor was isolated from an adult with an advanced solid tumor such as melanoma, head and neck, liver or kidney cancer. The V and J genes are TRBV7-9 and TRBJ2-1; no D gene can be assigned with confidence. This material consisted of CD4+ or CD8+ T cells sorted from blood, taken in a trial of the OX40 agonist ivuxolimab. CDR3 reads: CASSLGPANEQFF. The sequenced DNA is TGTGCCAGCAGCTTAGGGCCAGCCAATGAGCAGTTCTTC.